These 17 T cell receptor beta chains originate from one sample sequenced in a study of blood T cells in healthy people across ages. The second PCR ran about 6 to 12 cycles with a sample-barcoded 5' primer and J-beta primers. One entry per CDR3 protein results from TCRdb running MiXCR on the 5' RACE reads. The data show about 1,000,000 distinct CDR3 sequences, with roughly 45% seen just once and under 20% held by the top ten. The sequencing input was blood. Source of these receptors: a woman aged 55-70 years in good health.

This clonotype was seen ten or more times. As DNA, the CDR3 is TGCAGCGTTCTTAAACTAGCGGCCACAAACTTCTACGAGCAGTACTTC. Translating it yields CSVLKLAATNFYEQYF. This chain connects TRBV29-1 to TRBJ2-7; 8 bases are shared with TRBD2. CDR1 and CDR2 (germline): SQVTM, ANQGSEA. V lost 5 bases and J lost 3; bases outside the gene matches: 15. The CDR3 extends over 16 amino acids.

This chain joins TRBV7-3 and TRBJ2-1, with 7 bases lining up with TRBD2. Trimming at V came to 2 bases and at J to 6 bases, leaving 1 base not matched to a gene. The CDR3 is 13 amino acids. The V gene's germline CDR1 is SGHTA and CDR2 FQGTGA. CDR3 nucleotides: TGTGCCAGCAGCTTATGGGAGGGCAATGAGCAGTTCTTC. Its protein product is CASSLWEGNEQFF.

This sequence joins TRBV6-5 and TRBJ1-6; D uncertain. CDR1 and CDR2 (germline): MNHEY, SVGAGI. CDR3 length: 13 residues. Trimming removed 11 bases from V and 7 bases from J, with 15 bases in between. In nucleotides, the CDR3 is TGTGCCTCTGTCGGAGATGTCAATTCACCCCTCCACTTT. Protein sequence: CASVGDVNSPLHF.

This chain links TRBV3-1 with TRBJ1-1; D call uncertain. CDR1 and CDR2 (germline): LGHDT, YNNKEL (reference sequence). The CDR3 length is 14 residues. V lost 0 bases and J 1 base, leaving 6 bases between the germline ends. In nucleotides, the CDR3 is TGTGCCAGCAGCCAAGACGCACAGAACACTGAAGCTTTCTTT. It encodes CASSQDAQNTEAFF.

This clonotype was found many times. This chain uses TRBV6-2 or TRBV6-3 with TRBJ1-4, with D maybe TRBD1 (5 bases). The CDR3 spans 13 residues. Trimming shortened V by 6 bases and J by 11 bases, and 16 bases separated the two germline ends. Germline V gene data show CDR1 as MNHEY and CDR2 as SVGEGT. CDR3 sequence (DNA): TGTGCCAGCAGCAGAACCGGGACCTGGAAACTGTTTTTT. Amino acid sequence: CASSRTGTWKLFF.

For the CDR3, the DNA is TGTGCCAGCAGCCCCCGGCAGGTTTCCTACGAGCAGTACTTC. Residues: CASSPRQVSYEQYF. This chain connects TRBV5-6 to TRBJ2-7, with D unresolved. The CDR3 is 14 residues long. Germline V gene data show CDR1 as SGHDT and CDR2 as YYEEEE. Trimming took off 4 bases at V and 1 base at J, with 12 bases between the two ends.

V gene TRBV27 combines with J gene TRBJ2-7; D is undetermined. Trimming shortened V by 7 bases and J by 0 bases, and 10 bases separated the two germline ends. The length of the CDR3 is 13 residues. Germline CDR1 MNHEY, CDR2 SMNVEV (reference sequence). In DNA form, the CDR3 reads TGTGCCAGCATCGGACGGAGCTCCTACGAGCAGTACTTC. Translation gives CASIGRSSYEQYF.

The CDR3 here is CASSPGQGNHEQYF. Here the CDR3 DNA reads TGCGCCAGCAGCCCCGGACAGGGGAACCACGAGCAGTACTTC. The chain uses TRBV5-1 and TRBJ2-4, with TRBD1 matching 9 bases. The last part of the DNA fits TRBJ2-7 better; the J call may be wrong. There are 14 residues in the CDR3. CDR1 is SGHRS and CDR2 is YFSETQ in the germline V gene.

This clonotype has a handful of counts. This sequence joins TRBV20-1 and TRBJ2-7, with 8 bases that match TRBD2. Germline V lookup: CDR1 DFQATT, CDR2 SNEGSKA (reference sequence). Germline trimming cut 6 bases from V and 5 bases from J; bases unmatched to any gene: 15. This CDR3 is built from 15 residues. The CDR3 DNA follows: TGCAGTGCCGACCCAACCACCGGGACTAGGCACGAGCAGTACTTC. It codes for CSADPTTGTRHEQYF.

The gene calls are TRBV5-6 and TRBJ2-5, with 7 bases fitting TRBD2. The CDR3 runs to 17 residues. Germline trimming cut 0 bases from V and 2 bases from J; bases unmatched to any gene: 10. CDR1 and CDR2 from the germline V gene are SGHDT and YYEEEE. The CDR3 DNA sequence: TGTGCCAGCAGCTTGGTTCGGGGGAGGGCCATTCAAGAGACCCAGTACTTC. Translated, it gives CASSLVRGRAIQETQYF. Variable domain in full (rest from reference TRBV5-6 and TRBJ2-5): DAGVTQSPTHLIKTRGQQVTLRCSPKSGHDTVSWYQQALGQGPQFIFQYYEEEERQRGNFPDRFSGHQFPNYSSELNVNALLLGDSALYLCASSLVRGRAIQETQYFGPGTRLLVL.

The genes are TRBV5-4 and TRBJ2-1, with a tentative D call TRBD1 (5 bases). CDR1 is SGHNT and CDR2 is YYREEE in the germline V gene (reference sequence). Between the trimmed V and J ends, which lost 4 bases and 3 bases, there was a span of 8 bases. The CDR3 has 13 amino acids. This CDR3 is CASSGALYNEQFF. CDR3 nucleotide sequence: TGTGCCAGCAGCGGGGCCCTCTACAATGAGCAGTTCTTC.

As regards this clonotype: Since a much larger clone is just one base distant, this may be a read error. This chain uses TRBV27 with TRBJ2-3, with unresolved D. Germline V gene lookup returns CDR1 MNHEY and CDR2 SMNVEV (reference sequence). V was trimmed by 6 bases and J by 4 bases, leaving 5 bases between them. The CDR3 spans 11 residues. The CDR3 loop is CASRDPDTQYF. The CDR3 region has the DNA TGTGCCAGCAGGGACCCAGATACGCAGTATTTT.

The chain is built from TRBV11-2 and TRBJ2-1; TRBD1 agrees at 7 bases. The CDR3 runs to 11 residues. The germline V gene has CDR1 SGHAT and CDR2 FQNNGV. V was clipped by 5 bases and J by 11 bases; unmatched bases: 3. In DNA form, the CDR3 reads TGTGCCAGCAGCAGGGGGCCGAAGCAGTTCTTC. This gives the protein CASSRGPKQFF. The full variable domain, in which reference TRBV11-2 and TRBJ2-1 provide the parts outside the CDR3, is EAGVAQSPRYKIIEKRQSVAFWCNPISGHATLYWYQQILGQGPKLLIQFQNNGVVDDSQLPKDRFSAERLKGVDSTLKIQPAKLEDSAVYLCASSRGPKQFFGPGTRLTVL.

This rearrangement joins TRBV3-1 to TRBJ2-7; 13 bases line up with TRBD2. Trimming took 0 bases from V and 2 from J; bases not matched to a gene: 10. The CDR3 is 19 residues long. In germline, CDR1 is LGHDT, CDR2 YNNKEL (reference sequence). This chain's CDR3 is CASSQDLGLAGVAAYEQYF. CDR3 DNA sequence: TGTGCCAGCAGCCAAGATCTTGGACTAGCGGGAGTGGCGGCCTACGAGCAGTACTTC.

This clonotype came up many times. The rearrangement uses TRBV20-1 and TRBJ1-5; D unresolved. In germline, CDR1 is DFQATT, CDR2 SNEGSKA (reference sequence). V shed 2 bases and J shed 4 bases, with 6 bases lying between them. The CDR3 length is 12 residues. The CDR3 region is CSARNSNQPQHF. CDR3 nucleotide sequence: TGCAGTGCTAGAAATTCGAATCAGCCCCAGCATTTT.

Concerning this clonotype itself: At one end, the junction sequence differs from germline, possibly due to a read error. The rearrangement links TRBV6-2 or TRBV6-3 to TRBJ2-7, with a weak D call TRBD2 (5 bases). Germline V gene sequence: CDR1 MNHEY, CDR2 SVGEGT. The CDR3 has 13 amino acids. The CDR3 region has the DNA TGTGCCAGCGGTTACGGGCGGGCCAGCGAGCAGTACTTC. This translates into CASGYGRASEQYF.

The chain links TRBV6-5 to TRBJ1-4; 9 bases align to TRBD1. The V and J ends lost 0 bases and 8 bases, in that order; junction bases with no gene match: 4. CDR3 length: 15 residues. The V gene's germline CDR1 is MNHEY and CDR2 SVGAGI. CDR3 sequence reads: CASSYSGTGKEKLFF. DNA for the CDR3: TGTGCCAGCAGTTACTCAGGGACAGGGAAAGAAAAACTGTTTTTT.